In this sample, the clone carrying this T cell receptor (beta chain) turned up a few times. Antigen: not known. This entry belongs to a study of cytomegalovirus exposure and HLA in healthy donors. Whole-study findings and limits: With later analysis, a missense DCLRE1C variant became linked to TCR beta V- and J-gene trimming.

Germline trimming cut 0 bases from V and 1 base from J; bases unmatched to any gene: 0. The CDR3 totals 14 residues. Germline V gene sequence: CDR1 SGHRS, CDR2 YFSETQ. The PCR contained 60 Vbeta and 13 Jbeta primers. Authors' data handling: In a later analysis, of 80 million to 90 million unique beta chains, roughly 10 million appeared in at least two donors. The assay was immunoSEQ multiplex PCR, and TCRdb's table has in-frame clones only and misses some. V, J and clone size reflect that table, while D and trimming were determined from the DNA. The sample includes fewer than 150,000 clones, approximately 80% of them seen just once.

The source is a man aged 18-30 years in good health and CMV-seronegative. The sample comprised PBMCs. The chain joins TRBV5-1 to TRBJ1-1; 7 bases align to TRBD1. CDR3 sequence: CASSLGTGNTEAFF. CDR3 in DNA: TGCGCCAGCAGCTTGGGGACAGGGAACACTGAAGCTTTCTTT.